What follows are 19 T cell receptor beta chains derived from one specimen sequenced in a study of blood T cell repertoires in COVID-19. Method: immunoSEQ multiplex PCR; TCRdb's copy keeps in-frame clones and lacks some. The repertoire consists of under 500,000 clones, with about 85% occurring once and the leading ten covering roughly 1.8%. The source material was PBMCs or T cells enriched from blood (not recorded which). The origin of the receptors is a woman aged 18-35 years with acute COVID-19.

This chain connects TRBV7-9 to TRBJ1-6, with a weak D call TRBD1 (6 bases). CDR3 length: 15 amino acids. Per the germline V gene, CDR1 is SEHNR and CDR2 is FQNEAQ (reference sequence). Trimming left V 1 base short and J 10 bases short, with 14 bases between. CDR3 sequence reads: CASSLDQGLQSPLHF. The CDR3 nucleotides read TGTGCCAGCAGCTTAGATCAGGGGTTACAGTCACCCCTCCACTTT.

This clone was seen just once. V and J are TRBV2 and TRBJ2-1, with TRBD2 matching over 13 bases. Germline trimming cut 7 bases from V and 8 bases from J; bases unmatched to any gene: 5. The germline CDR1 and CDR2 sequences are SNHLY and FYNNEI. The CDR3 is 14 amino acids. Written as DNA, the CDR3 is TGTGCCAGCATCGGAGGACTAGCGGGGGATGAGCAGTTCTTC. The encoded protein is CASIGGLAGDEQFF.

The chain recombines TRBV2 with TRBJ1-1; possible D gene TRBD1, 5 bases. Deletions cut 8 bases from V and 6 bases from J, with 22 bases between. Germline lookup yields CDR1 SNHLY and CDR2 FYNNEI. The CDR3 contains 15 residues. The CDR3 here is CASRTLAGKRSEAFF. The CDR3 region has the DNA TGTGCCAGCCGGACCCTGGCAGGGAAACGTTCTGAAGCTTTCTTT. Filled out from reference TRBV2 and TRBJ1-1, the complete variable domain reads EPEVTQTPSHQVTQMGQEVILRCVPISNHLYFYWYRQILGQKVEFLVSFYNNEISEKSEIFDDQFSVERPDGSNFTLKIRSTKLEDSAMYFCASRTLAGKRSEAFFGQGTRLTVV.

On this clone: Other nucleotide sequences in the sample specify the same CDR3. This chain joins TRBV5-4 and TRBJ2-7; 15 bases align to TRBD2. With V trimmed by 4 bases and J by 4 bases, 3 bases remained unmatched. CDR3 length: 15 amino acids. CDR1 is SGHNT and CDR2 is YYREEE in the germline V gene (reference sequence). Here the CDR3 reads CASSPGLAGGYEQYF. The CDR3 DNA sequence: TGTGCCAGCAGCCCGGGACTAGCGGGAGGTTACGAGCAGTACTTC.

The chain uses TRBV3-1 (or the pseudogene TRBV3-2) and TRBJ1-4, with D unclear. This CDR3 region has 13 residues. Between the trimmed V and J ends, which lost 4 bases and 8 bases, there was a span of 11 bases. Germline CDR1 reads LGHDT; CDR2 reads YNNKEL (reference sequence). The CDR3 reads CASSPQREEKLFF. Here the CDR3 DNA reads TGTGCCAGCAGCCCCCAGCGTGAGGAAAAACTGTTTTTT.

The chain has TRBV29-1 and TRBJ1-2; TRBD1 aligns across 9 bases. V was clipped by 6 bases and J by 8 bases; unmatched bases: 16. The germline V gene encodes CDR1 SQVTM and CDR2 ANQGSEA. The CDR3 is made up of 15 amino acids. In DNA, the CDR3 is TGCAGCGTAATACGGCGGACGGACAGGGGTTACGGCTACACCTTC. Translated, it gives CSVIRRTDRGYGYTF.

This chain connects TRBV11-2 to TRBJ2-1, with a possible D match to TRBD2 (5 bases). The CDR3 is 19 residues long. Germline CDR1 SGHAT, CDR2 FQNNGV. Trimming shortened V by 0 bases and J by 3 bases, and 21 bases separated the two germline ends. In DNA form, the CDR3 reads TGTGCCAGCAGCTTAGATCTAGCCCTGGACGGAACCTTCTACAATGAGCAGTTCTTC. It specifies CASSLDLALDGTFYNEQFF.

The chain employs TRBV5-1 and TRBJ1-1, with D perhaps matching TRBD1 (5 bases). The V gene's germline CDR1 is SGHRS and CDR2 YFSETQ. The CDR3 length is 14 residues. V was trimmed by 1 base and J by 1 base, leaving 8 bases between them. Here the CDR3 DNA reads TGCGCCAGCAGCTTGCGGCAGGGGAACACTGAAGCTTTCTTT. It codes for CASSLRQGNTEAFF. The full variable domain, in which reference TRBV5-1 and TRBJ1-1 provide the parts outside the CDR3, is KAGVTQTPRYLIKTRGQQVTLSCSPISGHRSVSWYQQTPGQGLQFLFEYFSETQRNKGNFPGRFSGRQFSNSRSEMNVSTLELGDSALYLCASSLRQGNTEAFFGQGTRLTVV.

V gene TRBV10-3 combines with J gene TRBJ1-1; D is perhaps TRBD1 (5 bases). This CDR3 region has 14 residues. Germline V CDR1 and CDR2: ENHRY, SYGVKD. Trimming shortened V by 10 bases and J by 1 base, and 16 bases separated the two germline ends. CDR3 residues: CATQGNRKNTEAFF. CDR3 bases: TGTGCCACCCAGGGCAACAGAAAGAACACTGAAGCTTTCTTT.

The CDR3: CASSSLAGARNEQFF. CDR3 in DNA: TGTGCCAGCAGCTCTTTAGCGGGGGCCCGGAATGAGCAGTTCTTC. The rearrangement joins TRBV7-3 to TRBJ2-1, with 9 bases identical to TRBD2. In germline, CDR1 is SGHTA, CDR2 FQGTGA. CDR3 length equals 15 residues. The V segment lost 4 bases and the J segment 7 bases; nucleotides outside the gene matches: 8. Variable domain in full (rest from reference TRBV7-3 and TRBJ2-1): GAGVSQTPSNKVTEKGKYVELRCDPISGHTALYWYRQSLGQGPEFLIYFQGTGAADDSGLPNDRFFAVRPEGSVSTLKIQRTERGDSAVYLCASSSLAGARNEQFFGPGTRLTVL.

The rearrangement joins TRBV6-1 to TRBJ1-6; tentative D call: TRBD1 (5 bases). The CDR3 is 16 residues long. The V and J ends lost 1 base and 6 bases respectively, with 13 bases between them. CDR1 is MNHNS and CDR2 is SASEGT in the germline V gene. CDR3 loop: CASSEVYGGGNSPLHF. CDR3 DNA: TGTGCCAGCAGTGAAGTATATGGGGGAGGTAATTCACCCCTCCACTTT.

The chain uses TRBV4-3 and TRBJ2-7; 7 positions agree with TRBD1. The CDR3 is 16 residues long. Germline CDR1 LGHNA, CDR2 YSLEER. Trimming took 0 bases from V and 1 from J; bases not matched to a gene: 6. The CDR3, as DNA: TGCGCCAGCAGCCAAGATCCGGCAGGGGGTTCCTACGAGCAGTACTTC. This translates into CASSQDPAGGSYEQYF.

This clone was detected once. The chain couples TRBV7-2 to TRBJ2-1, with 9 nucleotides matching TRBD2. This CDR3 has 18 amino acids. Losses at the gene ends were 5 bases for V and 0 bases for J; bases not matched to a gene: 11. Germline V gene sequence: CDR1 SGHTA, CDR2 FQGNSA. CDR3 coding DNA: TGTGCCAGCAGCCCCCGCGGGCGGGAGGGGAGCTCCTACAATGAGCAGTTCTTC. Translated: CASSPRGREGSSYNEQFF.

This chain links TRBV3-1 (or the pseudogene TRBV3-2) with TRBJ1-2; TRBD1 aligns across 7 bases. With V trimmed by 4 bases and J by 1 base, 3 bases remained unmatched. The CDR3 covers 14 residues. Looked up from germline, CDR1 is LGHDT and CDR2 is YNNKEL (reference sequence). This chain's CDR3 is CASSPGQVNYGYTF. The DNA of the CDR3 is TGTGCCAGCAGCCCTGGACAGGTTAACTATGGCTACACCTTC.

V and J are TRBV28 and TRBJ2-3, with 7 bases matching TRBD1. The CDR3 contains 12 residues. V lost 5 bases to trimming and J lost 6 bases; unmatched junction nucleotides: 2. CDR1 and CDR2 (germline): MDHEN, SYDVKM. CDR3 sequence reads: CASSLQGDTQYF. The CDR3 nucleotides are TGTGCCAGCAGTCTACAGGGGGATACGCAGTATTTT.

The rearrangement links TRBV7-2 to TRBJ2-7; perhaps TRBD1 as D (6 bases). Trimming took off 5 bases at V and 3 bases at J, with 14 bases between the two ends. CDR3 length equals 14 residues. Germline CDR1 and CDR2: SGHTA and FQGNSA. CDR3 bases: TGTGCCAGCAGCCGTTCACAGGGTAACTACGAGCAGTACTTC. It is translated as CASSRSQGNYEQYF.

With regard to this clone: A read error may produce the germline difference seen at one junction end. The V gene is TRBV19, the J gene TRBJ2-3; D gene uncertain. CDR3 length equals 13 residues. Per germline, CDR1 LNHDA and CDR2 SQIVND (reference sequence). Here the CDR3 reads CASSLDNTDTQYF. CDR3 nucleotides: TGTGCCAGTAGTTTAGACAACACAGATACGCAGTATTTT.

The rearrangement joins TRBV10-3 to TRBJ2-7; TRBD1 agrees at 8 bases. Germline CDR1 is ENHRY and CDR2 is SYGVKD. After removal of 3 bases from V and 7 bases from J, the junction contained 11 bases not matched to a gene. The CDR3 sequence is 15 residues long. The CDR3 reads CAISENAGQVQEQYF. The CDR3 nucleotides are TGTGCCATCAGTGAAAACGCGGGACAGGTTCAAGAGCAGTACTTC.

This chain uses TRBV18 with TRBJ2-7; 9 bases map to TRBD1. This CDR3 contains 14 residues. CDR1 is KGHSH and CDR2 is LQKENI in the germline V gene. After removal of 4 bases from V and 6 bases from J, the junction contained 7 bases not matched to a gene. CDR3 sequence: CASSLGGQGSEQYF. CDR3 in DNA: TGTGCCAGCTCACTGGGAGGACAGGGGAGCGAGCAGTACTTC.